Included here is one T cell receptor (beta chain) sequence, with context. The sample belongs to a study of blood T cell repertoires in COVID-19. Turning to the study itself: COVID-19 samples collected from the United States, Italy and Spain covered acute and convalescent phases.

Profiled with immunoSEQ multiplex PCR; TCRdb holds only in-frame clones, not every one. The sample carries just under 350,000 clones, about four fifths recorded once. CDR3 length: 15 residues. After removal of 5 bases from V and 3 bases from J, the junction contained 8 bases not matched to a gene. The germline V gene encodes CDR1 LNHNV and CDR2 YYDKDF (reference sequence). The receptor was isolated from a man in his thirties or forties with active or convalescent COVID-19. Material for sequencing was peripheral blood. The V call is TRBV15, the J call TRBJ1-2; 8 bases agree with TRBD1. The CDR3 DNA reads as TGTGCCACCAGCCACCTACAGGGACAGGACTATGGCTACACCTTC. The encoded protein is CATSHLQGQDYGYTF.